One and the same sample provided the 6 T cell receptor beta chains below, sequenced in a study of vaccination and CD4 T cells after COVID-19. The treatment denotes: approximately 9-day PBMC culture with coronavirus spike peptide pools or control peptides (ViraFEST assay). With the Oncomine TCR Beta short-read assay, DNA from cultured CD4+ T cells was sequenced. TCRdb re-called the PCR reads with MiXCR, one entry per CDR3 protein. The sample shows 16,000 or so distinct CDR3 sequences, around 44% of them seen only once. These receptors' antigens are unknown. The source was CD4+ T cells from blood, cultured in vitro, collected after SARS-CoV-2 vaccination. The source is a human donor who had recovered from COVID-19.

The chain has TRBV5-1 and TRBJ2-7; 8 nucleotides align to TRBD1. The CDR3 is made up of 14 amino acids. Germline V gene data show CDR1 as SGHRS and CDR2 as YFSETQ. V dropped 6 bases and J dropped 3; count of bases not matched to a gene: 8. The CDR3 DNA is TGCGCCAGCACCTTAAGGACAGGGTTCTACGAGCAGTACTTC. Translation: CASTLRTGFYEQYF.

The J gene is TRBJ2-5, the V gene TRBV28, with 10 bases matching TRBD2. The CDR3 totals 16 residues. Germline-derived CDR1 and CDR2 are MDHEN and SYDVKM. The J segment lost 4 bases and the V segment lost 3 bases, leaving 8 bases of the junction unmatched. Here the CDR3 DNA reads TGTGCCAGCAGTTTCCCTAGTAGCGGGAGGCCAGAGACCCAGTACTTC. Protein product: CASSFPSSGRPETQYF.

The gene calls are TRBV28 and TRBJ2-1; TRBD1 might be the D (6 bases). V dropped 2 bases and J dropped 6 bases, with 20 bases sitting between them. Per the germline V gene, CDR1 is MDHEN and CDR2 is SYDVKM. The CDR3 is 17 amino acids. The CDR3 coding sequence is TGTGCCAGCAGTTTACCCGGGGATACAGGGCTTCGCAATGAGCAGTTCTTC. Its translation: CASSLPGDTGLRNEQFF.

This clonotype was counted between two and nine times. The chain carries TRBV6-5 and TRBJ2-3; tentatively, D is TRBD1 (6 bases). The length of the CDR3 is 17 residues. Trimming cost V 2 bases and J 2 bases, with 17 bases left between them. Germline V lookup: CDR1 MNHEY, CDR2 SVGAGI. CDR3 nucleotide sequence: TGTGCCAGCAGTTACCCCCATGGGCAGGGGACCACAGATACGCAGTATTTT. Translating gives CASSYPHGQGTTDTQYF.

This sequence joins TRBV4-1 and TRBJ2-1; possibly TRBD1 for D (5 bases). The V gene lost 1 base and the J gene lost 6 bases, with 16 bases spanning the gap. CDR1 and CDR2 (germline): MGHRA, YSYEKL. This CDR3 contains 16 residues. CDR3 sequence: CASSQAGRHRINEQFF. CDR3 coding DNA: TGCGCCAGCAGCCAAGCAGGGCGACACCGGATCAATGAGCAGTTCTTC.

This rearrangement joins TRBV19 to TRBJ2-1; no firm D call. Germline-derived CDR1 and CDR2 are LNHDA and SQIVND (reference sequence). Trimming shortened V by 8 bases and J by 4 bases, and 3 bases separated the two germline ends. This CDR3 has 10 amino acids. DNA of the CDR3: TGTGCCAGTGGTTACAATGAGCAGTTCTTC. This translates into CASGYNEQFF.